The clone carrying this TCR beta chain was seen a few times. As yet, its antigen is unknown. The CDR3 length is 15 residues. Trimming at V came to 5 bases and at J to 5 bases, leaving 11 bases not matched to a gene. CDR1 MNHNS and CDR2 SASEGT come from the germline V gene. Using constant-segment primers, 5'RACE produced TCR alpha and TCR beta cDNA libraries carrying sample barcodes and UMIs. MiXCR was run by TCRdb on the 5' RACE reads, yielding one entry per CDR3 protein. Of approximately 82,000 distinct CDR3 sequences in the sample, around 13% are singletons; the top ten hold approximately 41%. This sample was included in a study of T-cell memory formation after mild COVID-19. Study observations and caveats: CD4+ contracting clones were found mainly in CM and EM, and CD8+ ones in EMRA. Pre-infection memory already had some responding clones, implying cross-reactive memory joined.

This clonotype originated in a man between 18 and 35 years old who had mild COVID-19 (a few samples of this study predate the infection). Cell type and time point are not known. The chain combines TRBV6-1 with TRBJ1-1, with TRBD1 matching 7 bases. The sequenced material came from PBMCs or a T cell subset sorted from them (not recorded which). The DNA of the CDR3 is TGTGCCAGCAGTCGTTACAGGGGAATAGAGACTGAAGCTTTCTTT. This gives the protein CASSRYRGIETEAFF.